This T cell receptor beta chain was retrieved from a study of blood T cell repertoires in COVID-19. This clone was observed a single time. V was cut by 5 bases and J by 0 bases, with 17 bases left in between. Germline V gives CDR1 LNHDA, CDR2 SQIVND (reference sequence). This CDR3 region has 18 residues. Authors' analysis steps: The assay estimated nucleated cells by amplifying reference gene primers. Some clones are missing from TCRdb's copy, which holds only in-frame ones; the method was immunoSEQ multiplex PCR. That table supplies the V and J calls and clone size; D and trimming were determined from the DNA. The table includes under 95,000 clones, roughly 90% detected once.

This clonotype originated in a man aged 45-65 years with COVID-19, enrolled during active disease. Sequenced: peripheral blood. V usage is TRBV19 and J usage is TRBJ2-6, with a weak D call TRBD1 (6 bases). In nucleotides, the CDR3 is TGTGCCAGTAGTCAACAGGGTACCCATAGCTCTGGGGCCAACGTCCTGACTTTC. Encoded protein: CASSQQGTHSSGANVLTF.